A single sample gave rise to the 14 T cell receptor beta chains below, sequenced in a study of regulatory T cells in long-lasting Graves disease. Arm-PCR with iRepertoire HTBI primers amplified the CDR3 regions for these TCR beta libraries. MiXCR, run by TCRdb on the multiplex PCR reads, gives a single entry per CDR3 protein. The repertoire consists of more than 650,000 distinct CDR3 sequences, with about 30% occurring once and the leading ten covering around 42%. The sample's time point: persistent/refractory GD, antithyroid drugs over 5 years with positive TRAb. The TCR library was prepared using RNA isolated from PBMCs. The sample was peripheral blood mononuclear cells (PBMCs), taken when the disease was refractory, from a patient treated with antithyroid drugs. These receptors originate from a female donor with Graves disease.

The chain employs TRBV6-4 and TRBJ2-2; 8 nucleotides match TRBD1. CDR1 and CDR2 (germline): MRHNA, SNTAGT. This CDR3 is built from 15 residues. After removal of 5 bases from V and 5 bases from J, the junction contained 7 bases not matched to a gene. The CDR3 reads CASSSGRGRTGELFF. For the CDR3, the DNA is TGTGCCAGCAGTTCCGGCAGGGGGCGGACCGGGGAGCTGTTTTTT.

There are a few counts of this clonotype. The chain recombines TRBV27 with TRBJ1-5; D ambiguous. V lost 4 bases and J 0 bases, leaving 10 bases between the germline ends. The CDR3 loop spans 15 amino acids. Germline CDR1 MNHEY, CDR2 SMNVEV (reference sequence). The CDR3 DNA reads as TGTGCCAGCAGTTCCGAGAAATATAGCAATCAGCCCCAGCATTTT. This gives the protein CASSSEKYSNQPQHF.

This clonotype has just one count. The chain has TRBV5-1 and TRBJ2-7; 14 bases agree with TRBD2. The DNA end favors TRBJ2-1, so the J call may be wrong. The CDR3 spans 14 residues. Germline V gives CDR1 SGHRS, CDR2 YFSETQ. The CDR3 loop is CASSGGLAGVEQFF. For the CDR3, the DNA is TGCGCCAGCAGCGGGGGACTAGCGGGAGTGGAGCAGTTCTTC.

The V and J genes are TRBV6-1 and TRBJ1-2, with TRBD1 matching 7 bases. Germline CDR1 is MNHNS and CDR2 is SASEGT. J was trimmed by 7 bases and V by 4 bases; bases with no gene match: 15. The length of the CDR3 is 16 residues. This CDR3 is CASSASSGTATVGYTF. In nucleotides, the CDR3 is TGTGCCAGCAGTGCAAGCTCGGGGACAGCAACTGTTGGCTACACCTTC.

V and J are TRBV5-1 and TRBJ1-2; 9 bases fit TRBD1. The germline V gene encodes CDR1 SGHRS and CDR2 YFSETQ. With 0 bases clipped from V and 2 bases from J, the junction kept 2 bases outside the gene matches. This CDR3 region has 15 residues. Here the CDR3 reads CASSLGTGANYGYTF. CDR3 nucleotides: TGCGCCAGCAGCTTGGGGACAGGGGCAAACTATGGCTACACCTTC.

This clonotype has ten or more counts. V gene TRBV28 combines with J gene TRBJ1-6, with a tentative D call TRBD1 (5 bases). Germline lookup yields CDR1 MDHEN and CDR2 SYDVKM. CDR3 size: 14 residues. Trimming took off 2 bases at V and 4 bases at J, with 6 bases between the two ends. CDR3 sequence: CASSLPGYNSPLHF. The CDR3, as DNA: TGTGCCAGCAGTTTACCAGGGTATAATTCACCCCTCCACTTT.

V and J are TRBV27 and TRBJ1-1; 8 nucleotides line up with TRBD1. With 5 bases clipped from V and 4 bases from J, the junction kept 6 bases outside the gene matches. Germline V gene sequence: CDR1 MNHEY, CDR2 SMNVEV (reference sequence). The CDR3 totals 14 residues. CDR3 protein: CASSPGQGPTEAFF. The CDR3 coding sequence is TGTGCCAGCAGTCCTGGACAGGGTCCCACTGAAGCTTTCTTT.

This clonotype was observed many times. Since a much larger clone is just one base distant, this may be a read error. The CDR3 DNA follows: TGTGCCAGCACTCTGACAGGGGGGAACACTGAAGCTTTCTTT. The encoded protein is CASTLTGGNTEAFF. The chain employs TRBV27 and TRBJ1-1; 9 nucleotides agree with TRBD1. The CDR3 contains 14 residues. J gave up 1 base and V 7 bases, and 4 bases lay outside the gene matches. Germline-derived CDR1 and CDR2 are MNHEY and SMNVEV (reference sequence).

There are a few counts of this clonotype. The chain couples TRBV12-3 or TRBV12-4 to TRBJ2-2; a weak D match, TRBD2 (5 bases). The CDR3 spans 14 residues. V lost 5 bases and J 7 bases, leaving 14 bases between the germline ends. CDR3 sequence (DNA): TGTGCCAGCAGTACACTAGACTGGGGCGGGGAGCTGTTTTTT. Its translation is CASSTLDWGGELFF.

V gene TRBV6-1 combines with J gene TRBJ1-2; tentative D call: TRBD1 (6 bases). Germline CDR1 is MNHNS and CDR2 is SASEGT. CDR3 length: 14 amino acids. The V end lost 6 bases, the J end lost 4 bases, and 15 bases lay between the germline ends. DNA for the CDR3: TGTGCCAGCAGAAGGGGGGGGGGTACCTATGGCTACACCTTC. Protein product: CASRRGGGTYGYTF.

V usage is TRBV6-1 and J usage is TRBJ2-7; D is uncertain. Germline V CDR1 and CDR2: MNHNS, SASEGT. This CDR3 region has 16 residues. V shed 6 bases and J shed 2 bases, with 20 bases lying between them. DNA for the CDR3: TGTGCCAGCAGCCCAGAATTACTCATCTCGGCCTACGAGCAGTACTTC. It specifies CASSPELLISAYEQYF.

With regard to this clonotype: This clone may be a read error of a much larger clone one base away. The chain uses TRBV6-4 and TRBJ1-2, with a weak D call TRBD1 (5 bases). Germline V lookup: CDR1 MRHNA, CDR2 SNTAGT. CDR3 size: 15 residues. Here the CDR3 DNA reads TGTGCCGGCAGTGAAGGGGACCGATGGAACTATGGCTACACCTTC. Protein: CAGSEGDRWNYGYTF.

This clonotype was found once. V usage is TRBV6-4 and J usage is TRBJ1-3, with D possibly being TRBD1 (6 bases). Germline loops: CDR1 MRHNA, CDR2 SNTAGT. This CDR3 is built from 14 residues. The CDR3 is CPTKQGMTGNTIYF. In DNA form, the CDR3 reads TGTCCCACCAAACAGGGAATGACTGGAAACACCATATATTTT.

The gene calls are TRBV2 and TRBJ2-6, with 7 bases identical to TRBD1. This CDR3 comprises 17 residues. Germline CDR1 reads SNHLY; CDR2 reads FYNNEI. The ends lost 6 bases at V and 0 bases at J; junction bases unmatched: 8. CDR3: CASRVQGPHSGANVLTF. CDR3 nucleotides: TGTGCCAGCAGAGTACAGGGGCCTCACTCTGGGGCCAACGTCCTGACTTTC.